A single sample gave rise to the 2 T cell receptor beta chains below, sequenced in a study of shared clonotypes between healthy human individuals. Naive CD8 cells lacked CD45RO, underwent positive selection for CCR7 and left out terminally differentiated effector memory CD45RA+ cells. Here immunoSEQ multiplex PCR was the method, and the copy in TCRdb shows in-frame clones only, minus some. This sample has about 2,100,000 clones, with just over 90% found just once. Sequenced input: naive CD8+ T cells from PBMCs. The source is a man aged 18-30 years in good health. Some clones in this sample may be carry-over from other donors' samples.

The chain carries TRBV7-9 and TRBJ2-5, with TRBD2 identical over 7 bases. Germline V gene sequence: CDR1 SEHNR, CDR2 FQNEAQ (reference sequence). V shed 5 bases and J 2 bases; nucleotides not matched to a gene: 11. This CDR3 is built from 16 residues. The CDR3, as DNA: TGTGCCAGCAGCCTCCCTAGCGGAAAGATACAAGAGACCCAGTACTTC. This encodes CASSLPSGKIQETQYF.

The chain combines TRBV5-4 with TRBJ2-7; D may be TRBD1 (7 bases). The CDR3 spans 14 residues. CDR1 is SGHNT and CDR2 is YYREEE in the germline V gene (reference sequence). The V end was cut by 3 bases, the J end by 0 bases, with 10 bases between. The CDR3 bases are TGTGCCAGCAGCTGGGGGGACAGCTCCTACGAGCAGTACTTC. It encodes CASSWGDSSYEQYF.